This entry lists 24 T cell receptor beta chains sequenced from one sample in a study of T cells in Graves' hyperthyroidism and ophthalmopathy. It was RNA transcripts that yielded the amplified TCR beta CDR3 regions. TCR CDR3 underwent first-round RT-PCR with the HTBI primer set. TCRdb recomputed calls from the multiplex PCR reads with MiXCR, one row per CDR3 protein. Among a few hundred thousand distinct CDR3 sequences listed, over 15% were seen once. Sequencing was performed on blood. The source of these receptors is a woman between 50 and 59 years old with Graves' hyperthyroidism.

In this sample, this clonotype turned up a few times. The genes are TRBV20-1 and TRBJ1-1; TRBD1 is a possible D gene (5 bases). The germline gives CDR1 DFQATT, CDR2 SNEGSKA (reference sequence). V was cut by 1 base and J by 0 bases, with 15 bases left in between. The CDR3 consists of 16 residues. The CDR3 DNA reads TGCAGTGCTAGAGTATTCGACAGCGTCATGAACACTGAAGCTTTCTTT. This encodes CSARVFDSVMNTEAFF.

This clonotype was found a few times. The chain is built from TRBV3-1 and TRBJ1-2; D remains ambiguous. The ends were cut back, 0 bases at V and 7 bases at J, with 12 bases in the middle. The V gene's germline CDR1 is LGHDT and CDR2 YNNKEL (reference sequence). The CDR3 is 14 residues long. CDR3 in amino acids: CASSQDRGLFGYTF. Here the CDR3 DNA reads TGTGCCAGCAGCCAAGATAGAGGGTTATTTGGCTACACCTTC. The variable domain in full, completed from reference TRBV3-1 and TRBJ1-2, reads DTAVSQTPKYLVTQMGNDKSIKCEQNLGHDTMYWYKQDSKKFLKIMFSYNNKELIINETVPNRFSPKSPDKAHLNLHINSLELGDSAVYFCASSQDRGLFGYTFGSGTRLTVV.

The V and J genes are TRBV6-1 and TRBJ2-7, with D uncertain. The CDR3 is 12 residues long. Germline CDR1 and CDR2: MNHNS and SASEGT. The V end lost 2 bases, the J end lost 4 bases, and 6 bases lay between the germline ends. CDR3 sequence (DNA): TGTGCCAGCAGTGAAAGTTGGTACGAGCAGTACGTC. As protein: CASSESWYEQYV.

The V and J genes are TRBV4-1 and TRBJ1-2, with a tentative D call TRBD1 (5 bases). The V end lost 0 bases, the J end lost 7 bases, and 12 bases lay between the germline ends. CDR1 is MGHRA and CDR2 is YSYEKL in the germline V gene. CDR3 length equals 14 residues. The CDR3 bases are TGCGCCAGCAGCCAAGAACAGGCTCCCGCTGGCTACACCTTC. Protein: CASSQEQAPAGYTF.

The V call is TRBV5-1, the J call TRBJ1-4, with 10 bases identical to TRBD1. The CDR3 is 17 amino acids. Germline loops: CDR1 SGHRS, CDR2 YFSETQ. V was clipped by 4 bases and J by 6 bases; unmatched bases: 12. CDR3 bases: TGCGCCAGCAGCCCCGAGGGACAGGGGATAAGGGATGAAAAACTGTTTTTT. This sequence encodes CASSPEGQGIRDEKLFF.

In this sample, this clonotype turned up many times. The rearrangement joins TRBV6-2 or TRBV6-3 to TRBJ2-5; D might be TRBD2 (6 bases). Germline V CDR1 and CDR2: MNHEY, SVGEGT. Trimming cost V 0 bases and J 1 base, with 12 bases left between them. The CDR3 has 16 amino acids. CDR3 sequence reads: CASSYSPSVSQETQYF. Written as DNA, the CDR3 is TGTGCCAGCAGTTACTCGCCTAGCGTATCCCAAGAGACCCAGTACTTC.

In this sample, this clonotype turned up many times. The chain joins TRBV6-1 to TRBJ2-5, with 9 bases that match TRBD2. With V trimmed by 1 base and J by 1 base, 4 bases remained unmatched. The CDR3 length is 16 residues. CDR1 is MNHNS, CDR2 SASEGT, per germline. The CDR3 nucleotides read TGTGCCAGCAGTGAAGGGGTGACTAGCGGCCAAGAGACCCAGTACTTC. It is translated as CASSEGVTSGQETQYF.

This clonotype was observed many times. This chain uses TRBV7-8 with TRBJ2-6, with D possibly matching TRBD2 (5 bases). Germline V gives CDR1 SGHVS, CDR2 FQNEAQ. Between the trimmed V and J ends, which lost 1 base and 2 bases, there was a span of 12 bases. This CDR3 is built from 17 residues. The CDR3: CASSLVYGEPGANVLTF. CDR3 DNA: TGTGCCAGCAGCTTAGTATACGGGGAACCTGGGGCCAACGTCCTGACTTTC.

The chain links TRBV14 to TRBJ2-5; D might be TRBD2 (6 bases). The CDR3 has 15 residues. Trimming stripped 0 bases from V and 3 bases from J, with 11 bases between. Per germline, CDR1 SGHDN and CDR2 FVKESK. The CDR3 coding sequence is TGTGCCAGCAGCCAAGATCGCCTAGCGAAAGAGACCCAGTACTTC. This translates into CASSQDRLAKETQYF.

The genes are TRBV15 and TRBJ2-1, with D possibly TRBD1 on 6 matching bases. Germline V lookup: CDR1 LNHNV, CDR2 YYDKDF (reference sequence). The V end lost 0 bases, the J end lost 5 bases, and 14 bases lay between the germline ends. CDR3 length equals 16 residues. CDR3 coding DNA: TGTGCCACCAGCAGAGATTTTTGGGACACCAACAATGAGCAGTTCTTC. This codes for CATSRDFWDTNNEQFF.

This sequence joins TRBV20-1 and TRBJ1-5; no clear D gene. The germline V and J ends were trimmed by 0 bases and 2 bases, with 11 bases remaining between them. Germline V gene lookup returns CDR1 DFQATT and CDR2 SNEGSKA (reference sequence). This CDR3 spans 15 amino acids. The CDR3, as DNA: TGCAGTGCTAGAGATTACCCACAAGGCAATCAGCCCCAGCATTTT. Amino acids: CSARDYPQGNQPQHF.

A note on this clonotype: This could be a read error, since a much larger clone is one nucleotide away. This chain uses TRBV19 with TRBJ1-1; D is undetermined. In germline, CDR1 is LNHDA, CDR2 SQIVND (reference sequence). The CDR3 covers 11 residues. Trimming removed 3 bases from V and 3 bases from J, with 2 bases in between. In nucleotides, the CDR3 is TGTGCCAGTAGTATCTACACTGAAGCTTTCTTT. Translation: CASSIYTEAFF.

J is TRBJ2-7 and V is TRBV28; TRBD2 matches 7 bases. With 3 bases clipped from V and 5 bases from J, the junction kept 1 base outside the gene matches. This CDR3 region has 12 residues. Germline values: CDR1 MDHEN, CDR2 SYDVKM. The DNA of the CDR3 is TGTGCCAGCAGTTTTCGGGAGGACGAGCAGTACTTC. This codes for CASSFREDEQYF. Full variable domain (outside the CDR3, taken from reference TRBV28 and TRBJ2-7): DVKVTQSSRYLVKRTGEKVFLECVQDMDHENMFWYRQDPGLGLRLIYFSYDVKMKEKGDIPEGYSVSREKKERFSLILESASTNQTSMYLCASSFREDEQYFGPGTRLTVT.

CDR3 nucleotide sequence: TGTGCCAGCAGTTCTGGGGCATCTAATGAAAAACTGTTTTTT. It encodes CASSSGASNEKLFF. The rearrangement links TRBV12-3 or TRBV12-4 to TRBJ1-4; TRBD1 is a possible D gene (5 bases). CDR3 length equals 14 residues. V lost 4 bases and J lost 3, with 9 bases in between.

This clonotype was seen only a few times. The V gene is TRBV12-3 or TRBV12-4, the J gene TRBJ2-5, with D maybe TRBD2 (5 bases). The CDR3 extends over 13 amino acids. The germline V and J ends were trimmed by 6 bases and 2 bases, with 10 bases remaining between them. The CDR3 sequence is CASSPEVQETQYF. In DNA, the CDR3 is TGTGCCAGCAGCCCGGAGGTTCAAGAGACCCAGTACTTC.

The chain recombines TRBV28 with TRBJ2-3; D is unclear. V was pared by 5 bases and J by 6 bases, with 9 bases between. Germline lookup yields CDR1 MDHEN and CDR2 SYDVKM. The CDR3 has 12 amino acids. The CDR3 reads CASSLPSDTQYF. CDR3 sequence (DNA): TGTGCCAGCAGTCTACCATCGGATACGCAGTATTTT.

This clonotype showed up many times. The chain joins TRBV7-9 to TRBJ2-7, with 8 bases identical to TRBD1. The CDR3 is 13 amino acids. Germline lookup yields CDR1 SEHNR and CDR2 FQNEAQ (reference sequence). After removal of 4 bases from V and 7 bases from J, the junction contained 6 bases not matched to a gene. In nucleotides, the CDR3 is TGTGCCAGCAGCTCCGGGACAGGAGGAGAGCAGTACTTC. Protein product: CASSSGTGGEQYF.

This clonotype was counted many times. The rearrangement joins TRBV20-1 to TRBJ2-3; 9 bases map to TRBD1. Germline CDR1 and CDR2: DFQATT and SNEGSKA (reference sequence). V lost 7 bases to trimming and J lost 1 base; unmatched junction nucleotides: 6. The CDR3 covers 14 residues. The CDR3 DNA follows: TGCAGTGTACTGTGGGACAGGGGCACAGATACGCAGTATTTT. It is translated as CSVLWDRGTDTQYF.

This clonotype was observed many times. The genes are TRBV7-9 and TRBJ2-5; 13 bases are shared with TRBD2. The CDR3 length is 18 residues. Germline V lookup: CDR1 SEHNR, CDR2 FQNEAQ (reference sequence). Unmatched junction bases numbered 9, after V lost 5 bases and J lost 0 bases. Here the CDR3 reads CASSRGTSGEPYQETQYF. CDR3 DNA sequence: TGTGCCAGCAGCCGGGGGACTAGCGGGGAACCATACCAAGAGACCCAGTACTTC.

This clonotype occurred many times. This chain connects TRBV28 to TRBJ2-5, with 8 bases aligning to TRBD1. CDR1 MDHEN and CDR2 SYDVKM come from the germline V gene. This CDR3 has 13 amino acids. Trimming at V came to 7 bases and at J to 5 bases, leaving 6 bases not matched to a gene. Here the CDR3 DNA reads TGTGCCAGCAATCAGGGGGCGAGTGAGACCCAGTACTTC. The encoded protein is CASNQGASETQYF.

The genes are TRBV6-1 and TRBJ1-6; 7 bases are a match to TRBD1. Germline V gene data show CDR1 as MNHNS and CDR2 as SASEGT. V lost 3 bases to trimming and J lost 6 bases; unmatched junction nucleotides: 8. This CDR3 has 16 amino acids. CDR3 nucleotide sequence: TGTGCCAGCAGTGAGAGAGACAGGGCGGGTAATTCACCCCTCCACTTT. This codes for CASSERDRAGNSPLHF.

This clonotype was seen a handful of times. The chain carries TRBV2 and TRBJ1-3; 9 bases are a match to TRBD1. V lost 8 bases and J lost 0; bases outside the gene matches: 2. CDR1 SNHLY and CDR2 FYNNEI come from the germline V gene. This CDR3 region has 14 residues. The CDR3: CASGDRVSGNTIYF. The CDR3 DNA follows: TGTGCCAGCGGGGACAGGGTCTCTGGAAACACCATATATTTT.

The V call is TRBV28, the J call TRBJ2-7; the D call may be TRBD1 or TRBD2 (5 bases each). Germline-derived CDR1 and CDR2 are MDHEN and SYDVKM. Trimming took 6 bases from V and 2 from J, leaving 11 bases between them. The length of the CDR3 is 13 residues. Here the CDR3 reads CASSFGTPYEQYF. The CDR3 bases are TGTGCCAGCAGCTTCGGGACGCCCTACGAGCAGTACTTC.

This clonotype was counted only a few times. The rearrangement joins TRBV7-2 to TRBJ1-2; D is ambiguous. The CDR3 contains 14 residues. V was trimmed by 3 bases and J by 3 bases, leaving 11 bases between them. Germline lookup yields CDR1 SGHTA and CDR2 FQGNSA. The CDR3 is CASSLREGHYGYTF. As DNA, the CDR3 is TGTGCCAGCAGCTTGCGAGAAGGACACTATGGCTACACCTTC.